These 7 T cell receptor beta chains originate from one sample sequenced in a study of shared clonotypes between healthy human individuals. Produced via immunoSEQ multiplex PCR; TCRdb's table is partial and in-frame only. The sample includes 2 million to 2.5 million clones, around 93% of them seen just once. Sequenced material: naive CD4+ T cells from PBMCs. Sample subset: CD45RA+ positively selected. The source of these receptors is a man between 18 and 35 years old in good health. Some clones in this sample may be carry-over from other donors' samples.

The chain uses TRBV19 and TRBJ1-5, with D perhaps TRBD1 (5 bases). The CDR3 totals 13 residues. V shed 5 bases and J shed 6 bases, with 11 bases lying between them. Germline V gene lookup returns CDR1 LNHDA and CDR2 SQIVND (reference sequence). The CDR3, as DNA: TGTGCCAGTAGTGGGGACCCAGCTCAGCCCCAGCATTTT. Protein sequence: CASSGDPAQPQHF.

V and J are TRBV19 and TRBJ1-5; no clear D. Germline lookup yields CDR1 LNHDA and CDR2 SQIVND (reference sequence). Trimming stripped 3 bases from V and 4 bases from J, with 13 bases between. CDR3 length equals 15 residues. The CDR3 nucleotides read TGTGCCAGTAGTATGGAAGGACGGGTTAATCAGCCCCAGCATTTT. Translated, it gives CASSMEGRVNQPQHF.

J is TRBJ1-1 and V is TRBV5-1; weak D call: TRBD1 (6 bases). The V gene lost 2 bases and the J gene lost 0 bases, with 14 bases spanning the gap. CDR3 size: 16 residues. The germline V gene encodes CDR1 SGHRS and CDR2 YFSETQ. In DNA form, the CDR3 reads TGCGCCAGCAGCTTAGCAGGGGAGCATCTGAACACTGAAGCTTTCTTT. As protein: CASSLAGEHLNTEAFF.

The V and J genes are TRBV7-2 and TRBJ1-1; D is ambiguous. The germline V gene has CDR1 SGHTA and CDR2 FQGNSA. The CDR3 extends over 14 amino acids. The germline V and J ends were trimmed by 5 bases and 7 bases, with 17 bases remaining between them. This CDR3 is CASSRGTGPREAFF. The DNA of the CDR3 is TGTGCCAGCAGCCGAGGCACCGGCCCCCGTGAAGCTTTCTTT.

This chain links TRBV14 with TRBJ1-4; D remains unclear. Germline lookup yields CDR1 SGHDN and CDR2 FVKESK. The CDR3 has 15 residues. V lost 4 bases, J lost 0 bases, and 9 bases lay in between. CDR3 amino acids: CASSLTGATNEKLFF. The DNA for the CDR3 is TGTGCCAGCAGCCTGACCGGGGCAACTAATGAAAAACTGTTTTTT.

CDR3 nucleotides: TGCGCCAGCAGCCAACCCTTGGGTCTCAGGGTTGGAAAACTGTTTTTT. Encoded protein: CASSQPLGLRVGKLFF. The chain uses TRBV4-1 and TRBJ1-4, with TRBD1 as a possible D gene (5 bases). V lost 2 bases and J 10 bases, leaving 20 bases between the germline ends. The CDR3 has 16 amino acids. Germline assignment: CDR1 MGHRA and CDR2 YSYEKL.

Comments on this clone: Other DNA sequences in the sample encode the same CDR3. The rearrangement links TRBV5-4 to TRBJ2-2; D not resolved. Germline CDR1 SGHNT, CDR2 YYREEE (reference sequence). The length of the CDR3 is 13 residues. V was shortened by 0 bases and J by 4 bases, with 4 bases between the two germline ends. The CDR3 region has the DNA TGTGCCAGCAGCTTGGGTAGCACCGGGGAGCTGTTTTTT. This gives the protein CASSLGSTGELFF.